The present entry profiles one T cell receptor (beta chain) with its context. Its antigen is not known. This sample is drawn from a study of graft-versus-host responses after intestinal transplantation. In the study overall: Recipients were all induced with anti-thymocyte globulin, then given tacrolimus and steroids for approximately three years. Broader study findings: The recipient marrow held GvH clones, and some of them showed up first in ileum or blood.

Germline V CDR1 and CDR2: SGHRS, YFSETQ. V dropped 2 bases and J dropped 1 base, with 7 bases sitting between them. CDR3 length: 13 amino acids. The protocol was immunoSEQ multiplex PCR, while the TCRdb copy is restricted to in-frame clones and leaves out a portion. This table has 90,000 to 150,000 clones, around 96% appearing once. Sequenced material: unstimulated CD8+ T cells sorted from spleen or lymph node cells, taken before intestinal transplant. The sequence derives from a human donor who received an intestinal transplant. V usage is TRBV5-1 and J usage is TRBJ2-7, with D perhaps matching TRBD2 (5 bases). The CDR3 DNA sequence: TGCGCCAGCAGCTTCGGGGATTCCTACGAGCAGTACTTC. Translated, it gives CASSFGDSYEQYF.